These 19 T cell receptor beta chains originate from one sample sequenced in a study of graft-versus-host responses after intestinal transplantation. Assay used: immunoSEQ multiplex PCR; TCRdb lists only in-frame clones, some missing. The sample has over 80,000 clones, roughly 82% seen once. Material: PBMCs, obtained 255 days after intestinal transplant. The receptors stem from a human patient who received an intestinal transplant, so some T cells may come from the graft donor.

The J gene is TRBJ1-2, the V gene TRBV6-5; a weak D match, TRBD1 (6 bases). This CDR3 has 11 amino acids. Germline CDR1 is MNHEY and CDR2 is SVGAGI. Trimming shortened V by 6 bases and J by 8 bases, and 10 bases separated the two germline ends. Written as DNA, the CDR3 is TGTGCCAGCAGACGTCAGGGGGGCTACACCTTC. It codes for CASRRQGGYTF.

The chain couples TRBV7-9 to TRBJ1-5; D not certain. The germline V and J ends were trimmed by 5 bases and 7 bases, with 15 bases remaining between them. Germline V gene sequence: CDR1 SEHNR, CDR2 FQNEAQ (reference sequence). The CDR3 consists of 14 residues. In DNA, the CDR3 is TGTGCCAGCAGCCGTAATCAAAACCCCCAGCCCCAGCATTTT. The encoded protein is CASSRNQNPQPQHF. Looking up the rest from reference TRBV7-9 and TRBJ1-5 gives the full variable domain: DTGVSQNPRHKITKRGQNVTFRCDPISEHNRLYWYRQTLGQGPEFLTYFQNEAQLEKSRLLSDRFSAERPKGSFSTLEIQRTEQGDSAMYLCASSRNQNPQPQHFGDGTRLSIL.

The genes are TRBV5-4 and TRBJ1-2; perhaps TRBD1 as D (5 bases). Germline CDR1 and CDR2: SGHNT and YYREEE (reference sequence). CDR3 size: 14 residues. V was clipped by 0 bases and J by 8 bases, with 14 bases between them. This CDR3 reads CASSLELGRGGYTF. CDR3 bases: TGTGCCAGCAGCTTGGAATTGGGAAGGGGCGGCTACACCTTC.

The chain recombines TRBV30 with TRBJ1-2; TRBD1 aligns across 7 bases. Germline CDR1 reads GTSNPN; CDR2 reads SVGIG (reference sequence). The CDR3 runs to 13 residues. Trimming at V came to 8 bases and at J to 5 bases, leaving 11 bases not matched to a gene. The CDR3 nucleotides are TGTGCCCTAGAAACAGGGGCGACTTATGGCTACACCTTC. It codes for CALETGATYGYTF.

The chain has TRBV11-2 and TRBJ1-1; unclear D gene. This CDR3 contains 11 residues. CDR1 is SGHAT and CDR2 is FQNNGV in the germline V gene. Trimming removed 3 bases at V and 6 bases at J, with 5 bases between. CDR3 bases: TGTGCCAGCAGCTTCAGTGCTGAAGCTTTCTTT. Translating it yields CASSFSAEAFF.

Details on this clone: The sample carries other DNA sequences with the same CDR3. The chain is built from TRBV9 and TRBJ2-3; D call uncertain. Trimming pared 0 bases from V and 6 bases from J, leaving 8 bases between. The CDR3 is 13 residues long. CDR1 is SGDLS and CDR2 is YYNGEE in the germline V gene. DNA for the CDR3: TGTGCCAGCAGCGTAGGGGGATCGGATACGCAGTATTTT. Translation: CASSVGGSDTQYF.

This chain connects TRBV19 to TRBJ2-1; 9 bases are shared with TRBD1. The CDR3 totals 14 residues. From germline, CDR1 is LNHDA and CDR2 SQIVND (reference sequence). V dropped 4 bases and J dropped 4; count of bases not matched to a gene: 2. The CDR3 bases are TGTGCCAGTAGTACGACAGGGGGATACAATGAGCAGTTCTTC. This encodes CASSTTGGYNEQFF.

The rearrangement uses TRBV27 and TRBJ1-6; D not certain. CDR1 and CDR2 (germline): MNHEY, SMNVEV (reference sequence). The CDR3 loop spans 14 amino acids. V was clipped by 6 bases and J by 8 bases, with 14 bases between them. CDR3 nucleotide sequence: TGTGCCAGCAGACTCGACGAGGATTATTCACCCCTCCACTTT. Protein: CASRLDEDYSPLHF.

The chain uses TRBV5-6 and TRBJ2-7; 8 positions agree with TRBD1. The germline V gene has CDR1 SGHDT and CDR2 YYEEEE. The junction had 4 bases not matched to a gene; V was cut back by 4 bases and J by 4 bases. The CDR3 has 13 residues. CDR3 residues: CASSTDRAYEQYV. CDR3 nucleotides: TGTGCCAGCAGCACGGACAGGGCGTACGAGCAGTACGTC.

In nucleotides, the CDR3 is TGTGCCTTGAGGGACAGACGTAACGATGAGCAGTTCTTC. Amino acid sequence: CALRDRRNDEQFF. V gene TRBV10-3 combines with J gene TRBJ2-1, with 7 bases aligning to TRBD1. The CDR3 has 13 residues. Germline V CDR1 and CDR2: ENHRY, SYGVKD. Trimming at V came to 11 bases and at J to 8 bases, leaving 12 bases not matched to a gene.

The chain couples TRBV6-5 to TRBJ1-2, with TRBD1 matching over 7 bases. The trim removed 6 bases at V and 4 bases at J, leaving 5 bases unmatched. CDR3 length: 13 residues. CDR1 MNHEY and CDR2 SVGAGI come from the germline V gene. The CDR3 DNA is TGTGCCAGCAGCGAACAGGGGATCTATGGCTACACCTTC. Amino acids: CASSEQGIYGYTF.

This rearrangement joins TRBV7-3 to TRBJ2-3; 8 bases match TRBD2. This CDR3 comprises 14 residues. Per germline, CDR1 SGHTA and CDR2 FQGTGA. J gave up 4 bases and V 5 bases, and 5 bases lay outside the gene matches. In nucleotides, the CDR3 is TGTGCCAGCAGCCCCAGCGGGGGTCCAGATACGCAGTATTTT. It is translated as CASSPSGGPDTQYF.

This clone appeared a few times. The chain uses TRBV5-4 and TRBJ1-2; D is possibly TRBD1 (5 bases). V was pared by 0 bases and J by 3 bases, with 15 bases between. Germline V gene sequence: CDR1 SGHNT, CDR2 YYREEE (reference sequence). The CDR3 spans 16 residues. The CDR3 here is CASSLDPGPSHYGYTF. In nucleotides, the CDR3 is TGTGCCAGCAGCTTGGACCCAGGGCCGTCCCACTATGGCTACACCTTC.

The CDR3 sequence: CAGGTGELFF. In DNA, the CDR3 is TGTGCCGGAGGTACCGGGGAGCTGTTTTTT. V gene TRBV6-1 combines with J gene TRBJ2-2; weak D call: TRBD2 (5 bases). This CDR3 comprises 10 residues. Germline lookup yields CDR1 MNHNS and CDR2 SASEGT. V dropped 11 bases and J dropped 5 bases, with 6 bases sitting between them.

The J gene is TRBJ2-7, the V gene TRBV7-6; 13 bases line up with TRBD2. The V gene's germline CDR1 is SGHVS and CDR2 FNYEAQ. This CDR3 is 17 amino acids long. J lost 5 bases, V lost 4 bases, and 11 bases had no gene match. CDR3 nucleotides: TGTGCCAGCAGCTCCGAATGGACTAGCGGGAGTGTCCACGAGCAGTACTTC. Translation: CASSSEWTSGSVHEQYF.

V and J are TRBV7-9 and TRBJ2-3, with D perhaps matching TRBD1 or TRBD2 (5 bases each). The CDR3 consists of 12 residues. Germline V gives CDR1 SEHNR, CDR2 FQNEAQ (reference sequence). The V and J ends lost 8 bases and 6 bases respectively, with 12 bases between them. CDR3 sequence reads: CASVTEGDTQYF. The CDR3 DNA reads TGTGCCAGCGTCACAGAGGGGGATACGCAGTATTTT.

This clone showed up just a few times. At the DNA level, this CDR3 is encoded by other sequences in the same sample as well. This sequence joins TRBV15 and TRBJ2-7; D is unclear. The CDR3 consists of 13 residues. The germline CDR1 and CDR2 sequences are LNHNV and YYDKDF (reference sequence). The V gene lost 0 bases and the J gene lost 1 base, with 4 bases spanning the gap. The CDR3 spells CATSREGSYEQYF. CDR3 DNA: TGTGCCACCAGCAGAGAGGGGTCCTACGAGCAGTACTTC. The full variable domain, in which reference TRBV15 and TRBJ2-7 provide the parts outside the CDR3, is DAMVIQNPRYQVTQFGKPVTLSCSQTLNHNVMYWYQQKSSQAPKLLFHYYDKDFNNEADTPDNFQSRRPNTSFCFLDIRSPGLGDTAMYLCATSREGSYEQYFGPGTRLTVT.

The genes are TRBV10-3 and TRBJ1-2, with 8 bases that match TRBD1. V shed 4 bases and J 5 bases; nucleotides not matched to a gene: 12. This CDR3 region has 16 residues. Germline CDR1 and CDR2: ENHRY and SYGVKD. CDR3 sequence reads: CAISGGGQGFIYGYTF. The DNA for the CDR3 is TGTGCCATCAGTGGTGGTGGACAGGGCTTTATTTATGGCTACACCTTC.

This sequence joins TRBV7-3 and TRBJ2-5, with D possibly being TRBD1 (5 bases). This CDR3 comprises 9 residues. With 7 bases removed from V and 9 bases from J, the gap between germline ends came to 6 bases. In germline, CDR1 is SGHTA, CDR2 FQGTGA. Here the CDR3 DNA reads TGTGCCAGCAAGACAGCCCAGTACTTC. As protein: CASKTAQYF. The full variable domain, in which reference TRBV7-3 and TRBJ2-5 provide the parts outside the CDR3, is GAGVSQTPSNKVTEKGKYVELRCDPISGHTALYWYRQSLGQGPEFLIYFQGTGAADDSGLPNDRFFAVRPEGSVSTLKIQRTERGDSAVYLCASKTAQYFGPGTRLLVL.